Detailed here is one TCR beta chain. Germline CDR1 is SGHAT and CDR2 is FQNNGV. This CDR3 is 16 amino acids long. The J segment lost 3 bases and the V segment lost 3 bases, leaving 8 bases of the junction unmatched. Clones were read by immunoSEQ multiplex PCR, and TCRdb kept only the in-frame ones, dropping some. The sample has over 200,000 clones; roughly 92% are singletons. These data are taken from a study of blood T cell repertoires in COVID-19. The sequenced sample was peripheral blood. The TCR originated in a man aged 60 to 75 with COVID-19, enrolled during active disease. V gene TRBV11-2 combines with J gene TRBJ2-1; TRBD2 agrees at 7 bases. CDR3 in amino acids: CASSFSAGTVYNEQFF. The CDR3, as DNA: TGTGCCAGCAGCTTCTCAGCGGGGACGGTCTACAATGAGCAGTTCTTC.